The T cell receptor (beta chain) described here comes from a study of technical replicates of blood from a few donors. This table comes from immunoSEQ multiplex PCR, and its TCRdb copy is limited to in-frame clones, with some not included. The sample contains fewer than 75,000 clones, 93% of which appear only once. V was clipped by 0 bases and J by 4 bases, with 8 bases between them. The CDR3 is 13 amino acids. Per the germline V gene, CDR1 is SGHRS and CDR2 is YFSETQ. The origin of this receptor is a human donor in good health. Sequenced material: T cells isolated from PBMCs. The chain links TRBV5-1 to TRBJ2-7, with no clear D. Here the CDR3 reads CASSLATSYEQYF. For the CDR3, the DNA is TGCGCCAGCAGCTTGGCGACATCTTACGAGCAGTACTTC.